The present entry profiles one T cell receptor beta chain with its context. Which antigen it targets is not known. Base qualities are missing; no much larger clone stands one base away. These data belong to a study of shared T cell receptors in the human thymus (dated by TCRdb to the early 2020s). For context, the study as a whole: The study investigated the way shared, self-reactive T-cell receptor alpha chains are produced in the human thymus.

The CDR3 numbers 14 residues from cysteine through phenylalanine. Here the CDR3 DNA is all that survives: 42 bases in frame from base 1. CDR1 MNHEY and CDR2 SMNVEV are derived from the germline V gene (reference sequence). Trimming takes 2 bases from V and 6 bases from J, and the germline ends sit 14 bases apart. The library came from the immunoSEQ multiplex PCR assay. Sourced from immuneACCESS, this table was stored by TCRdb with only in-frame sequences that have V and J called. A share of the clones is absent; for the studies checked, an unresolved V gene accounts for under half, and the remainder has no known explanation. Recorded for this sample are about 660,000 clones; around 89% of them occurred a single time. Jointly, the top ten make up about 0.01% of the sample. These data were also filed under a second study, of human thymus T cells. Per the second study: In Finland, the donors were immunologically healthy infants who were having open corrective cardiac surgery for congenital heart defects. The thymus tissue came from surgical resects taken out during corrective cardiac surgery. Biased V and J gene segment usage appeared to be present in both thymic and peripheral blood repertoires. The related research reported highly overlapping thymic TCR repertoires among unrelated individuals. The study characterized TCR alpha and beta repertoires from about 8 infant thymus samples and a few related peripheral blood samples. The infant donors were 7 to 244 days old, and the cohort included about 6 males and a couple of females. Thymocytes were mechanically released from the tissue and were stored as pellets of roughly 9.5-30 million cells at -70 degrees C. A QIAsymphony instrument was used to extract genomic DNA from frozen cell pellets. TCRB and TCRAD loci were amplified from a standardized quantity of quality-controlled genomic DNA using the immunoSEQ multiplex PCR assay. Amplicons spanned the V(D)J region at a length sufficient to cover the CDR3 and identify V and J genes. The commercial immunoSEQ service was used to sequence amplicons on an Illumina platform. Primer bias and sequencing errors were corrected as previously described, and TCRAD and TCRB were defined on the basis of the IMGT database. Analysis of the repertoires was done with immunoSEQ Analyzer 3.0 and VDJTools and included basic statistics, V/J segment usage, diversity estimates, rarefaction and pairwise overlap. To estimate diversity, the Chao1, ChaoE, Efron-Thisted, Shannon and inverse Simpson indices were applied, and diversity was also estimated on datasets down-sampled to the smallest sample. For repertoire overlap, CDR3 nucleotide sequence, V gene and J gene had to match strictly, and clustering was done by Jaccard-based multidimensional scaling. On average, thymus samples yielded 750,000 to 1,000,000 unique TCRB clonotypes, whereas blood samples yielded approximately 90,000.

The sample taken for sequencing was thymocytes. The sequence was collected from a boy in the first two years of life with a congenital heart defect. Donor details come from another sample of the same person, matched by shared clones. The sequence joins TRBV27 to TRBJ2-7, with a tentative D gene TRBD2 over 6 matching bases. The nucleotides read TGTGCCAGCAGTTTAAGCGTAGCGGTAGGCGAGCAGTACTTC. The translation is CASSLSVAVGEQYF.